This entry features one T cell receptor beta chain sequence. This record comes from a study of blood T cell repertoires in COVID-19. Study-level information: COVID-19 samples collected from the United States, Italy and Spain covered acute and convalescent phases. From T cells, B-cell-depleted T cells, or PBMCs came the material, which was cDNA or gDNA.

As processed by the authors: Nucleated cell counts were estimated from reference gene primer amplification. TCRdb's table, derived via immunoSEQ multiplex PCR, lists solely in-frame clones and lacks some. V and J calls and clone size are those listed in that table; D and trimming were worked out from the DNA. Of 75,000 to 95,000 clones listed, roughly 80% are singletons. The CDR3 consists of 15 residues. Germline V lookup: CDR1 SEHNR, CDR2 FQNEAQ (reference sequence). The trim removed 4 bases at V and 6 bases at J, leaving 7 bases unmatched. This clonotype was sampled from a woman in her 40s with active or convalescent COVID-19. The chain is built from TRBV7-9 and TRBJ1-5, with TRBD1 matching over 9 bases. Sequenced input: peripheral blood. The CDR3 protein is CASSSGTGNFQPQHF. The CDR3 DNA reads TGTGCCAGCAGCTCCGGGACAGGGAATTTTCAGCCCCAGCATTTT.